The T cell receptor beta chain under discussion was sequenced for a study of OX40 agonist ivuxolimab in advanced cancers. Study summary: Among those treated, three patients had partial responses, one with hepatocellular carcinoma and two with cutaneous melanoma. Study-wide results and caveats: Partial responders at 0.1-3.0 mg/kg had among the lowest clonal expansion.

Unmatched junction bases numbered 18, after V lost 5 bases and J lost 3 bases. The CDR3 has 18 amino acids. Germline lookup yields CDR1 SGHVS and CDR2 FNYEAQ. Generated by immunoSEQ multiplex PCR, the TCRdb table keeps only in-frame clones and is missing some. The table has 9,500 to 12,000 clones, 80% to 85% seen once. A note on this clone: Its cognate antigen is unknown.

The V call is TRBV7-6, the J call TRBJ1-2, with TRBD1 identical over 7 bases. This receptor was identified in an adult with an advanced solid tumor such as melanoma, head and neck, liver or kidney cancer. The sequences come from CD4+ or CD8+ T cells sorted from blood, collected in a trial of the OX40 agonist ivuxolimab. CDR3 sequence reads: CASSPSVGTAGKDYGYTF. Here the CDR3 DNA reads TGTGCCAGCAGCCCATCCGTCGGGACAGCCGGAAAAGACTATGGCTACACCTTC. The variable domain in full, completed from reference TRBV7-6 and TRBJ1-2, reads GAGVSQSPRYKVTKRGQDVALRCDPISGHVSLYWYRQALGQGPEFLTYFNYEAQQDKSGLPNDRFSAERPEGSISTLTIQRTEQRDSAMYRCASSPSVGTAGKDYGYTFGSGTRLTVV.